One T cell receptor beta chain is described in this entry. Sequenced by immunoSEQ multiplex PCR; TCRdb stores in-frame clones only, minus some. The sample contains nearly 80,000 clones, about 92% of which appear only once. The sample originates from a study of technical replicates of blood from several donors. CDR1 and CDR2 from the germline V gene are SNHLY and FYNNEI. Deletions cut 3 bases from V and 7 bases from J, with 16 bases between. The CDR3 is made up of 15 amino acids. This receptor was identified in a human donor in good health. Sequencing was done on a sample of T cells isolated from PBMCs. The gene calls are TRBV2 and TRBJ2-1, with D possibly being TRBD2 (6 bases). For the CDR3, the DNA is TGTGCCAGCAGTGATCTAAGCGGGCATAATAATGAGCAGTTCTTC. Translating gives CASSDLSGHNNEQFF. Variable domain in full (rest from reference TRBV2 and TRBJ2-1): EPEVTQTPSHQVTQMGQEVILRCVPISNHLYFYWYRQILGQKVEFLVSFYNNEISEKSEIFDDQFSVERPDGSNFTLKIRSTKLEDSAMYFCASSDLSGHNNEQFFGPGTRLTVL.